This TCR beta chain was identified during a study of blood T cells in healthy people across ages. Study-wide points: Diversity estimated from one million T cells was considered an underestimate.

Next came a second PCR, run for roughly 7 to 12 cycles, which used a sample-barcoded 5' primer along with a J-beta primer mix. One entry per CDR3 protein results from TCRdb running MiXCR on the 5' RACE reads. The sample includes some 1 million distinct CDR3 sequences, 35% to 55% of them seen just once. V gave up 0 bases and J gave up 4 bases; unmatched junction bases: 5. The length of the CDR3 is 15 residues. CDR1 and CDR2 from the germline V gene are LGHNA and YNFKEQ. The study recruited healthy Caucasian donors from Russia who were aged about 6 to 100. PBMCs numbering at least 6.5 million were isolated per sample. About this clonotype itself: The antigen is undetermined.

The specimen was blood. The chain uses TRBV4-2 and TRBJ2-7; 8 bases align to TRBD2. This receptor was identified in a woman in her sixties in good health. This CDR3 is CASSQEASGLYEQYF. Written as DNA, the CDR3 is TGTGCCAGCAGCCAAGAGGCTAGCGGGTTGTACGAGCAGTACTTC.